The 20 T cell receptor beta chains presented below share a single source sample, sequenced in a study of sequential checkpoint blockade in melanoma. TCRdb's table, derived via immunoSEQ multiplex PCR, lists solely in-frame clones and lacks some. The table includes some 30,000 clones, roughly 84% detected once. The treatment is: randomized to nivolumab then ipilimumab (arm A) or the reverse (arm B). The specimen was CD8+ T cells sorted from blood (inferred from file names), collected from a patient given nivolumab and ipilimumab in sequence. These receptors all stem from a human donor with melanoma.

The genes are TRBV19 and TRBJ1-5; the match to TRBD1 covers 9 bases. In germline, CDR1 is LNHDA, CDR2 SQIVND (reference sequence). The CDR3 consists of 17 residues. V gave up 7 bases and J gave up 0 bases; unmatched junction bases: 10. The CDR3 nucleotides are TGTGCCAGTACCAGGGGGGACAGGGCCTATAGCAATCAGCCCCAGCATTTT. Protein sequence: CASTRGDRAYSNQPQHF.

V is TRBV4-2 and J is TRBJ2-1; 11 bases match TRBD2. This CDR3 has 16 amino acids. Trimming took 1 base from V and 2 from J; bases not matched to a gene: 1. CDR1 is LGHNA, CDR2 YNFKEQ, per germline. The CDR3 loop is CASSQGGLAAYNEQFF. The CDR3 nucleotides read TGTGCCAGCAGCCAAGGGGGACTAGCGGCCTACAATGAGCAGTTCTTC.

This chain joins TRBV5-6 and TRBJ2-7, with 11 bases that match TRBD2. The CDR3 is 16 amino acids. V shed 0 bases, J shed 4 bases, and the junction held 6 bases outside the gene matches. Looked up from germline, CDR1 is SGHDT and CDR2 is YYEEEE. The chain's CDR3 is CASSLALAGGIYEQYF. The CDR3 region has the DNA TGTGCCAGCAGCTTGGCCCTAGCGGGGGGCATATACGAGCAGTACTTC.

The genes are TRBV7-6 and TRBJ2-2, with 11 bases aligning to TRBD1. The CDR3 extends over 17 amino acids. Germline trimming cut 1 base from V and 1 base from J; bases unmatched to any gene: 2. Germline V gene data show CDR1 as SGHVS and CDR2 as FNYEAQ. CDR3 amino acids: CASSLGTGGQNTGELFF. The CDR3 coding sequence is TGTGCCAGCAGCTTAGGGACAGGGGGCCAGAACACCGGGGAGCTGTTTTTT.

This clone was picked up one time. The J gene is TRBJ2-7, the V gene TRBV27; 7 nucleotides align to TRBD1. With 3 bases clipped from V and 6 bases from J, the junction kept 2 bases outside the gene matches. The CDR3 runs to 12 residues. Germline V gene lookup returns CDR1 MNHEY and CDR2 SMNVEV (reference sequence). The CDR3 DNA reads TGTGCCAGCAGTTTTGCAGGGGGCGAGCAGTACTTC. Amino acids: CASSFAGGEQYF.

The chain couples TRBV28 to TRBJ2-7; D is perhaps TRBD2 (6 bases). CDR1 is MDHEN and CDR2 is SYDVKM in the germline V gene. The germline V and J ends were trimmed by 2 bases and 0 bases, with 14 bases remaining between them. The CDR3 runs to 16 residues. The CDR3 sequence: CASSLPPPGSSYEQYF. As DNA, the CDR3 is TGTGCCAGCAGTTTACCCCCCCCCGGGAGCTCCTACGAGCAGTACTTC.

This clone was recorded once. The gene calls are TRBV11-2 and TRBJ2-5; no definite D call. Germline loops: CDR1 SGHAT, CDR2 FQNNGV. The germline V and J ends were trimmed by 1 base and 5 bases, with 5 bases remaining between them. The CDR3 loop spans 12 amino acids. The CDR3: CASSLVLETQYF. The CDR3 DNA reads as TGTGCCAGCAGCTTAGTTCTTGAGACCCAGTACTTC. Full variable domain (missing parts from reference TRBV11-2 and TRBJ2-5): EAGVAQSPRYKIIEKRQSVAFWCNPISGHATLYWYQQILGQGPKLLIQFQNNGVVDDSQLPKDRFSAERLKGVDSTLKIQPAKLEDSAVYLCASSLVLETQYFGPGTRLLVL.

Here the CDR3 DNA reads TGTGCCAGCAGTGTTTCAGGGATCTACGAGCAGTACTTC. Translating gives CASSVSGIYEQYF. The chain couples TRBV6-5 to TRBJ2-7, with D maybe TRBD1 (5 bases). The CDR3 totals 13 residues. Looked up from germline, CDR1 is MNHEY and CDR2 is SVGAGI. V lost 5 bases, J lost 3 bases, and 11 bases lay in between.

Worth noting for this clone: One end of the junction does not line up with germline, which may come from a read error. J is TRBJ2-4 and V is TRBV27; perhaps TRBD1 as D (6 bases). There are 12 residues in the CDR3. Germline V CDR1 and CDR2: MNHEY, SMNVEV (reference sequence). CDR3 DNA sequence: TGTGCCAGCAGTCCCACAGGGTTCCATCTCGAGTTC. As protein: CASSPTGFHLEF.

This clone is labeled as medium-sized. The J gene is TRBJ2-7, the V gene TRBV7-9; the D gene is possibly TRBD1 (6 bases). Between the trimmed V and J ends, which lost 2 bases and 0 bases, there was a span of 14 bases. The CDR3 loop spans 16 amino acids. Per germline, CDR1 SEHNR and CDR2 FQNEAQ (reference sequence). The CDR3 DNA sequence: TGTGCCAGCAGCTTAAGTTTAGGACAGTTCTCCTACGAGCAGTACTTC. Translated: CASSLSLGQFSYEQYF. Drawing the rest from reference TRBV7-9 and TRBJ2-7, the complete variable domain is DTGVSQNPRHKITKRGQNVTFRCDPISEHNRLYWYRQTLGQGPEFLTYFQNEAQLEKSRLLSDRFSAERPKGSFSTLEIQRTEQGDSAMYLCASSLSLGQFSYEQYFGPGTRLTVT.

V gene TRBV7-6 combines with J gene TRBJ2-7, with 11 bases matching TRBD1. J gave up 5 bases and V 2 bases, and 8 bases lay outside the gene matches. CDR1 and CDR2 (germline): SGHVS, FNYEAQ. The CDR3 totals 16 residues. CDR3 in DNA: TGTGCCAGCAGCTTATTCGGACAGGGGGCGATTGACGAGCAGTACTTC. This translates into CASSLFGQGAIDEQYF.

A remark on this clone: The junction shows a germline mismatch at one end, possibly a read error. Other DNA variants within this sample encode the same CDR3. The V call is TRBV7-3, the J call TRBJ2-3; tentative D call: TRBD2 (5 bases). Germline V gene lookup returns CDR1 SGHTA and CDR2 FQGTGA. There are 15 residues in the CDR3. The CDR3 sequence: CASSLGSGAADTQYF. CDR3 DNA sequence: TGTGCCAGCAGCTTAGGTAGTGGAGCGGCAGATACGCAGTATTTC.

The chain couples TRBV18 to TRBJ2-2; 9 positions match TRBD1. J was trimmed by 7 bases and V by 3 bases; bases with no gene match: 6. This CDR3 has 15 residues. From germline, CDR1 is KGHSH and CDR2 LQKENI. The CDR3 is CASSPDRGVGGELFF. The CDR3 coding sequence is TGTGCCAGCTCACCGGACAGGGGTGTAGGCGGGGAGCTGTTTTTT.

V gene TRBV9 combines with J gene TRBJ2-3; no reliable D call. The germline gives CDR1 SGDLS, CDR2 YYNGEE. This CDR3 has 14 amino acids. The V end lost 2 bases, the J end lost 7 bases, and 14 bases lay between the germline ends. CDR3 sequence: CASSVGELLYTQYF. The CDR3 DNA reads TGTGCCAGCAGCGTCGGAGAGCTCTTGTATACGCAGTATTTT.

The V gene is TRBV27, the J gene TRBJ2-5; 7 bases map to TRBD1. The better agreement between TRBJ2-7 and the DNA end casts doubt on the J call. CDR1 is MNHEY and CDR2 is SMNVEV in the germline V gene (reference sequence). The CDR3 runs 14 residues. The chain's CDR3 is CASSSYRGRVEQYF. CDR3 DNA: TGTGCCAGCAGTTCCTACAGGGGCAGGGTCGAGCAGTACTTC.

The chain carries TRBV13 and TRBJ2-3, with D maybe TRBD1 (5 bases). The germline V and J ends were trimmed by 3 bases and 2 bases, with 9 bases remaining between them. The CDR3 contains 14 residues. Germline CDR1 is PRHDT and CDR2 is FYEKMQ (reference sequence). CDR3 in amino acids: CASSFMTATDTQYF. For the CDR3, the DNA is TGTGCCAGCAGCTTCATGACAGCCACAGATACGCAGTATTTT.

The rearrangement uses TRBV19 and TRBJ1-1, with 7 bases matching TRBD1. V trimming: 1 base; J trimming: 1 base; junction bases outside the gene matches: 9. The germline gives CDR1 LNHDA, CDR2 SQIVND (reference sequence). This CDR3 comprises 17 residues. The CDR3 nucleotides read TGTGCCAGTAGTATAGGTCCCCCAGGGGGTAGGAACACTGAAGCTTTCTTT. As protein: CASSIGPPGGRNTEAFF. The variable domain in full, completed from reference TRBV19 and TRBJ1-1, reads DGGITQSPKYLFRKEGQNVTLSCEQNLNHDAMYWYRQDPGQGLRLIYYSQIVNDFQKGDIAEGYSVSREKKESFPLTVTSAQKNPTAFYLCASSIGPPGGRNTEAFFGQGTRLTVV.

The J gene is TRBJ2-7, the V gene TRBV5-1; possibly TRBD1 for D (6 bases). The CDR3 length is 15 residues. V lost 0 bases and J 3 bases, leaving 13 bases between the germline ends. Germline loops: CDR1 SGHRS, CDR2 YFSETQ. CDR3 bases: TGCGCCAGCAGCTTGGCACAGGGCAGCTACTACGAGCAGTACTTC. Amino acids: CASSLAQGSYYEQYF. Filled out from reference TRBV5-1 and TRBJ2-7, the complete variable domain reads KAGVTQTPRYLIKTRGQQVTLSCSPISGHRSVSWYQQTPGQGLQFLFEYFSETQRNKGNFPGRFSGRQFSNSRSEMNVSTLELGDSALYLCASSLAQGSYYEQYFGPGTRLTVT.

This clone came up a few times. This chain uses TRBV28 with TRBJ2-7; possibly TRBD2 for D (7 bases). There are 18 residues in the CDR3. Germline V lookup: CDR1 MDHEN, CDR2 SYDVKM. Trimming left V 6 bases short and J 3 bases short, with 27 bases between. The CDR3 reads CASRGEPGGFFRNYEQYF. Here the CDR3 DNA reads TGTGCCAGCAGGGGTGAACCGGGGGGCTTTTTTAGGAACTACGAGCAGTACTTC. Combining the CDR3 with reference TRBV28 and TRBJ2-7 gives the whole variable domain DVKVTQSSRYLVKRTGEKVFLECVQDMDHENMFWYRQDPGLGLRLIYFSYDVKMKEKGDIPEGYSVSREKKERFSLILESASTNQTSMYLCASRGEPGGFFRNYEQYFGPGTRLTVT.

The CDR3: CASSEGARSLYVLTF. The CDR3 DNA reads as TGCGCCAGCTCTGAGGGGGCAAGGAGCCTCTACGTCCTGACTTTC. The chain links TRBV5-1 to TRBJ2-6; 7 nucleotides match TRBD1. CDR3 length: 15 residues. V was clipped by 7 bases and J by 11 bases; unmatched bases: 15. From germline, CDR1 is SGHRS and CDR2 YFSETQ.